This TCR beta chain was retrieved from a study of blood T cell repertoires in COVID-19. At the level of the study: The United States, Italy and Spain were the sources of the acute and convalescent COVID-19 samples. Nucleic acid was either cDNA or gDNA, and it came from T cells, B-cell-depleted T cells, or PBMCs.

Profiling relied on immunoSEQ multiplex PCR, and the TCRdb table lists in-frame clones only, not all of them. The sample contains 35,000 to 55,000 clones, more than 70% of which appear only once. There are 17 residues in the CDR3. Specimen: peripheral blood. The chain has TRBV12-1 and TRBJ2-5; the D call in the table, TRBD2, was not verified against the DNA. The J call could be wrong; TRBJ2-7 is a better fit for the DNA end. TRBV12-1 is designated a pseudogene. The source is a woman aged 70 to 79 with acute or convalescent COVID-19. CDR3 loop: CASSPKNPGLPIYEQYF. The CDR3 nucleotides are TGTGCCAGCAGCCCCAAAAACCCCGGACTACCGATCTACGAGCAGTACTTC.